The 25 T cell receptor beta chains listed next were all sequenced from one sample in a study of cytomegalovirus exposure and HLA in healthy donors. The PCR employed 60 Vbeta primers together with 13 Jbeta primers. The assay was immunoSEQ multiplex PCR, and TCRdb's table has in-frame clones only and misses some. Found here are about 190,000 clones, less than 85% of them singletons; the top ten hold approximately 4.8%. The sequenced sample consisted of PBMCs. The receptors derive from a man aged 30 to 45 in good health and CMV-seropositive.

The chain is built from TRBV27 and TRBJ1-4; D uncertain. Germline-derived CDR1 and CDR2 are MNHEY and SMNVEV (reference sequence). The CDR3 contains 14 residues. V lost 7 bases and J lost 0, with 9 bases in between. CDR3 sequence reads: CASKSLTTNEKLFF. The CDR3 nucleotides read TGTGCCAGCAAGAGCCTCACAACTAATGAAAAACTGTTTTTT.

The CDR3 region has the DNA TGTGCCAGCAGTTTACCAAGCACAAGGGGTCAGCCCCAGCATTTT. It codes for CASSLPSTRGQPQHF. This chain connects TRBV28 to TRBJ1-5, with a weak D call TRBD1 (5 bases). The V and J ends lost 2 bases and 6 bases respectively, with 14 bases between them. Per the germline V gene, CDR1 is MDHEN and CDR2 is SYDVKM. This CDR3 comprises 15 residues.

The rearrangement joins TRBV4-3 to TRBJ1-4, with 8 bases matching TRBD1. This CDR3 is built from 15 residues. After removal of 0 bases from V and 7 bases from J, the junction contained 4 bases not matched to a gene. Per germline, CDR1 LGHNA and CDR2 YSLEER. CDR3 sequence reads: CASSQDRGHFEKLFF. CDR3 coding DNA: TGCGCCAGCAGCCAAGACAGGGGGCATTTTGAAAAACTGTTTTTT.

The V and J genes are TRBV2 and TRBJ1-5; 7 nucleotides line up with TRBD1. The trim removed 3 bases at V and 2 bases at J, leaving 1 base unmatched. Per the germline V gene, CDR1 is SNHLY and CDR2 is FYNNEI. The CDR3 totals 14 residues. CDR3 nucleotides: TGTGCCAGCAGTGACCAGGGGGGCAATCAGCCCCAGCATTTT. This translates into CASSDQGGNQPQHF.

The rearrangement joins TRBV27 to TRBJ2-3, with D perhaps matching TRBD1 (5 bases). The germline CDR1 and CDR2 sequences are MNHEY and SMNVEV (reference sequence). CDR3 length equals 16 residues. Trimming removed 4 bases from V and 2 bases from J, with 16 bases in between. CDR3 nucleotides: TGTGCCAGCAGTTACACGGTAGGGGATATCACAGATACGCAGTATTTT. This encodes CASSYTVGDITDTQYF.

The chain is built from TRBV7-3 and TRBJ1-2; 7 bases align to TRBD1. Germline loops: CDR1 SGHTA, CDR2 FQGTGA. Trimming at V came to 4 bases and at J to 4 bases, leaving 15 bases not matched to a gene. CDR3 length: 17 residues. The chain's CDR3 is CASSSQDTGQWTYGYTF. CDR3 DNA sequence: TGTGCCAGCAGCTCTCAGGATACGGGACAGTGGACCTATGGCTACACCTTC.

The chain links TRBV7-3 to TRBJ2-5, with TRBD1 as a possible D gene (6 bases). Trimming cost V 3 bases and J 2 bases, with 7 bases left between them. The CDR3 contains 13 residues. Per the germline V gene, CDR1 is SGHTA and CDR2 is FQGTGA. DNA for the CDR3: TGTGCCAGCAGCTTCGGACAGCAAGAGACCCAGTACTTC. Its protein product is CASSFGQQETQYF. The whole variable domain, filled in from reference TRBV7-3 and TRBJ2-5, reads GAGVSQTPSNKVTEKGKYVELRCDPISGHTALYWYRQSLGQGPEFLIYFQGTGAADDSGLPNDRFFAVRPEGSVSTLKIQRTERGDSAVYLCASSFGQQETQYFGPGTRLLVL.

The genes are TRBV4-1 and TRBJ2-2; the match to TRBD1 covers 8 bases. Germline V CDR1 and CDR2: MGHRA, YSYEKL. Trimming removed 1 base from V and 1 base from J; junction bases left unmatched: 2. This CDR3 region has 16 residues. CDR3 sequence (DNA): TGCGCCAGCAGCCAAGGGACAGGGCAGAACACCGGGGAGCTGTTTTTT. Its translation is CASSQGTGQNTGELFF.

This CDR3 reads CASSLNDGTKNWDEQYF. CDR3 nucleotides: TGTGCCAGCTCACTAAACGACGGGACTAAGAACTGGGACGAGCAGTACTTC. The V gene is TRBV18, the J gene TRBJ2-7, with 7 positions matching TRBD2. Germline V gives CDR1 KGHSH, CDR2 LQKENI. The CDR3 is made up of 17 amino acids. V lost 4 bases, J lost 5 bases, and 17 bases stayed unmatched.

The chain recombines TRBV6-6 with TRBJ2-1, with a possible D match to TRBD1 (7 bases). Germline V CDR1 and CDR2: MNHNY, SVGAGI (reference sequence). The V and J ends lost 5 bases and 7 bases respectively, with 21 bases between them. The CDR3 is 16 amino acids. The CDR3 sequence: CASSPQTGRLTNEQFF. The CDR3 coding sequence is TGTGCCAGCAGTCCCCAGACAGGGAGGTTAACGAATGAGCAGTTCTTC.

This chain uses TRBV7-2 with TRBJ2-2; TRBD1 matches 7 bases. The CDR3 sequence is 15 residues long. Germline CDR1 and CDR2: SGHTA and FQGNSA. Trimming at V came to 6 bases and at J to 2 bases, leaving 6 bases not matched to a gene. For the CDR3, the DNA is TGTGCCAGCAGGCCCGGGACAGTTAACACCGGGGAGCTGTTTTTT. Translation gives CASRPGTVNTGELFF.

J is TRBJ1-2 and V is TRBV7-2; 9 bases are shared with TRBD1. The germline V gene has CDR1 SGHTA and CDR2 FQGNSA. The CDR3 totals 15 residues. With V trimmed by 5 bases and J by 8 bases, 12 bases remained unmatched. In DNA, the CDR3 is TGTGCCAGCAGCCCCCCCGGACAGGGGAACGGAGGCTACACCTTC. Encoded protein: CASSPPGQGNGGYTF.

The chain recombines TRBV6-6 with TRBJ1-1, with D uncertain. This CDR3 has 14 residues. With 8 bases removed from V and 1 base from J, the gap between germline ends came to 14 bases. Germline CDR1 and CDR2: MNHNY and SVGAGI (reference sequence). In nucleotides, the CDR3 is TGTGCCAGCTCGTTGGAGGAAACGAACACTGAAGCTTTCTTT. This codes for CASSLEETNTEAFF.

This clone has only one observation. In DNA form, the CDR3 reads TGCGCCAGCAGCGCGGGACAGGGATCGTTTCAGCCCCAGCATTTT. Translation gives CASSAGQGSFQPQHF. The chain joins TRBV4-1 to TRBJ1-5, with 9 positions matching TRBD1. The CDR3 contains 15 residues. Losses at the gene ends were 5 bases for V and 6 bases for J; bases not matched to a gene: 8. Germline CDR1 and CDR2: MGHRA and YSYEKL.

CDR3 coding DNA: TGTGCCAGCAGCCTGCAGGGGGCAGCTACGCAGTATTTT. Residues: CASSLQGAATQYF. The chain has TRBV14 and TRBJ2-3; 8 bases line up with TRBD1. Germline CDR1 is SGHDN and CDR2 is FVKESK. The V segment lost 4 bases and the J segment 8 bases; nucleotides outside the gene matches: 5. There are 13 residues in the CDR3.

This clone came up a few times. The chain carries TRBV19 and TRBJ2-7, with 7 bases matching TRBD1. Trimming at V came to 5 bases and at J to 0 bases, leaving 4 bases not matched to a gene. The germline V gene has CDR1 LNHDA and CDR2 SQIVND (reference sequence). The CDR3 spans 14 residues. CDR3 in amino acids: CASSPTGLSYEQYF. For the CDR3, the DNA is TGTGCCAGTAGTCCGACAGGGCTCTCCTACGAGCAGTACTTC.

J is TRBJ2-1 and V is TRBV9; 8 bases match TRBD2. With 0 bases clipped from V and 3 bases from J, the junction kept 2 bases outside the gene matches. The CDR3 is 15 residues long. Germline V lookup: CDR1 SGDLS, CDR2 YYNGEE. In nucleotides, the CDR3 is TGTGCCAGCAGCGTAGACGGGACTAGCTACAATGAGCAGTTCTTC. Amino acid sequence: CASSVDGTSYNEQFF.

Here the CDR3 reads CSVEGLAGLAYF. As DNA, the CDR3 is TGCAGCGTTGAGGGACTAGCGGGATTGGCGTACTTC. This chain connects TRBV29-1 to TRBJ2-7; 13 bases line up with TRBD2. Germline assignment: CDR1 SQVTM and CDR2 ANQGSEA. J was trimmed by 12 bases and V by 3 bases; bases with no gene match: 5. The CDR3 loop spans 12 amino acids.

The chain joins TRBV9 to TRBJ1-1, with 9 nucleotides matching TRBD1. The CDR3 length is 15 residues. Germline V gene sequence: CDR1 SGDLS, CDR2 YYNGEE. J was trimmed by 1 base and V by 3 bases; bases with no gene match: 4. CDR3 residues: CASSGGQGGNTEAFF. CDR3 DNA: TGTGCCAGCAGCGGGGGACAGGGTGGGAACACTGAAGCTTTCTTT.

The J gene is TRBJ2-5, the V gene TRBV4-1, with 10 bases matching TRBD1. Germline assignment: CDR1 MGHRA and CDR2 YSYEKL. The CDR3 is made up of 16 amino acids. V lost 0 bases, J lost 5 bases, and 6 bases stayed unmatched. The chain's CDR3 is CASSQDWGQGRETQYF. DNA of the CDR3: TGCGCCAGCAGCCAAGATTGGGGACAGGGGAGGGAGACCCAGTACTTC.

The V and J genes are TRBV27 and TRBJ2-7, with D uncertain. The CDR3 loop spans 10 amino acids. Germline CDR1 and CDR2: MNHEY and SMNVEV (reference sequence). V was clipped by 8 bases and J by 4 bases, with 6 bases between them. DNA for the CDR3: TGTGCCAGCGGGCAGTACGAGCAGTACTTC. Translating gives CASGQYEQYF.

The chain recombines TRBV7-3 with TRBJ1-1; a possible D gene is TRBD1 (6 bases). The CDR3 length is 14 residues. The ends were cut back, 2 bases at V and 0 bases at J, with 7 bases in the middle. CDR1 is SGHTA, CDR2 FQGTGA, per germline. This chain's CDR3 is CASSLQGMNTEAFF. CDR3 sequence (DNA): TGTGCCAGCAGCTTACAGGGGATGAACACTGAAGCTTTCTTT. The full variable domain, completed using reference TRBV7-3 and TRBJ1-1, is GAGVSQTPSNKVTEKGKYVELRCDPISGHTALYWYRQSLGQGPEFLIYFQGTGAADDSGLPNDRFFAVRPEGSVSTLKIQRTERGDSAVYLCASSLQGMNTEAFFGQGTRLTVV.

The CDR3 loop is CASSQTIAGGLETQYF. CDR3 sequence (DNA): TGCGCCAGCAGCCAGACCATAGCGGGGGGGTTAGAGACCCAGTACTTC. The chain has TRBV4-1 and TRBJ2-5; 11 bases are a match to TRBD2. The CDR3 consists of 16 residues. The J segment lost 4 bases and the V segment lost 3 bases, leaving 7 bases of the junction unmatched. Germline CDR1 reads MGHRA; CDR2 reads YSYEKL.

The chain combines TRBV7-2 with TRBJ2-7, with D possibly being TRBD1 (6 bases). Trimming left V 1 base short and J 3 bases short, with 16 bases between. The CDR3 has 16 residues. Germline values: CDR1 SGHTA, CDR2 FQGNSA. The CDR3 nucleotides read TGTGCCAGCAGCTTAGAACAGGGCGCACTTTTCTACGAGCAGTACTTC. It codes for CASSLEQGALFYEQYF. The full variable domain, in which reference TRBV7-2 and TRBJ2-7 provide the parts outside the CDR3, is GAGVSQSPSNKVTEKGKDVELRCDPISGHTALYWYRQSLGQGLEFLIYFQGNSAPDKSGLPSDRFSAERTGGSVSTLTIQRTQQEDSAVYLCASSLEQGALFYEQYFGPGTRLTVT.

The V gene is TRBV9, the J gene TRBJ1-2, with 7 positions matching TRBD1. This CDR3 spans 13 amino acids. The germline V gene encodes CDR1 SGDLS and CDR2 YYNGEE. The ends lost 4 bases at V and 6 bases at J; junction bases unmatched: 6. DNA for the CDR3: TGTGCCAGCAGCACCAGACAGGGAGATGGCTACACCTTC. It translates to CASSTRQGDGYTF.